This T cell receptor (beta chain) emerged from a study of blood T cell repertoires in COVID-19. At the level of the study: Researchers got acute and convalescent COVID-19 samples from the United States, Italy and Spain.

Sequenced by immunoSEQ multiplex PCR; TCRdb stores in-frame clones only, minus some. Of more than 110,000 clones listed, 84% are singletons. Across under 25 US areas, participants ranged in age from about 18 to 100 years. All exposed participants met a person with COVID-19 within 2 weeks before entering the study. The TCR comes from a woman aged 18-29 years who had been exposed to COVID-19. Sequenced material: PBMCs or T cells enriched from blood (not recorded which).

The CDR3 DNA reads as TGTGCCACCAGTGATACCCAACACAGCTACGAGCAGTACTTC. Encoded protein: CATSDTQHSYEQYF. V and J are TRBV24-1 and TRBJ2-7; D ambiguous. Trimming removed 3 bases from V and 3 bases from J, with 11 bases in between. The CDR3 sequence is 14 residues long. Germline lookup yields CDR1 KGHDR and CDR2 SFDVKD.